This T cell receptor (beta chain) was identified in a study of control samples from healthy donors and cancer patients. This table comes from immunoSEQ multiplex PCR, and its TCRdb copy is limited to in-frame clones, with some not included. The table shows some 160,000 clones, with approximately 94% occurring only once. This CDR3 region has 15 residues. V was shortened by 3 bases and J by 2 bases, with 14 bases between the two germline ends. CDR1 MNHEY and CDR2 SVGEGT come from the germline V gene. Source material: blood. The TCR sequence derives from a woman between 40 and 50 years old in good health. This rearrangement joins TRBV6-2 or TRBV6-3 to TRBJ2-7, with D hard to call. This CDR3 is CASSYFRQRTYEQYF. CDR3 sequence (DNA): TGTGCCAGCAGTTATTTTCGACAAAGAACCTACGAGCAGTACTTC.